This T cell receptor beta chain was documented in a study of CD8+ T cells in alopecia areata. Study information: Oral tofacitinib (5 to 10 mg twice daily) was administered to treated patients. Findings and limits, study-wide: Although TCR sharing was seen in mice, sharing across patients was less clear, possibly for HLA-related reasons.

V dropped 4 bases and J dropped 1 base, with 7 bases sitting between them. This CDR3 has 13 residues. The V gene's germline CDR1 is LNHNV and CDR2 YYDKDF (reference sequence). Extraction of RNA preceded its reverse transcription into cDNA, which served as the sequencing template. The assay was immunoSEQ multiplex PCR, and TCRdb's table has in-frame clones only and misses some. The table has 150,000 to 200,000 clones, 59% seen once. Those with alopecia areata gave lesional scalp punch biopsies and peripheral blood. A note on this clone: Its specificity is unknown.

The genes are TRBV15 and TRBJ1-2; D unresolved. This TCR was sampled from a human donor with alopecia areata. This specimen was CD4+ T cells sorted from blood, taken at week 0. CDR3 sequence: CATSNDRNYGYTF. Written as DNA, the CDR3 is TGTGCCACCAGCAACGACCGTAACTATGGCTACACCTTC.